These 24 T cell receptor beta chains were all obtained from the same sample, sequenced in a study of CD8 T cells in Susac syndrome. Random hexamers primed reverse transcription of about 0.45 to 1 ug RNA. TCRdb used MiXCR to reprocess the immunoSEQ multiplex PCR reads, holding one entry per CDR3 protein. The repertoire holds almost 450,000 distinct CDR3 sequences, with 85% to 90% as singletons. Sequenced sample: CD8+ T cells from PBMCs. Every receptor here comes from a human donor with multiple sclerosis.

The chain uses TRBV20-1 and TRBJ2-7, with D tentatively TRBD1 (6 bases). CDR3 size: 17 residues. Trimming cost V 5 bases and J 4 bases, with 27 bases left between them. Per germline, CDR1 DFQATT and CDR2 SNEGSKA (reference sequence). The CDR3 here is CSALSEIRGQPIYEQYF. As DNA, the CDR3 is TGCAGTGCTCTCTCTGAAATCAGGGGCCAGCCTATTTACGAGCAGTACTTC.

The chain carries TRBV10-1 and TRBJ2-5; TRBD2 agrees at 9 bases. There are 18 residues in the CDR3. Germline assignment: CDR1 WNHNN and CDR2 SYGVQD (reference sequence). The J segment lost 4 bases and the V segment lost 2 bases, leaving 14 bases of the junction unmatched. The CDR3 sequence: CASSEVLAGLIWGETQYF. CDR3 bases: TGCGCCAGCAGTGAGGTTCTAGCGGGACTAATCTGGGGAGAGACCCAGTACTTC.

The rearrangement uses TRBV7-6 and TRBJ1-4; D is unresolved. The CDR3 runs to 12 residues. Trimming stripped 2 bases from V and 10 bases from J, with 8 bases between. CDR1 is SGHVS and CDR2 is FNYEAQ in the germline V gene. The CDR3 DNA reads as TGTGCCAGCAGCTTAATCTGGGGAAAACTGTTTTTT. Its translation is CASSLIWGKLFF.

The CDR3 is CASSQLQGEYYGYTF. CDR3 nucleotides: TGCGCCAGCAGCCAATTACAGGGTGAATACTATGGCTACACCTTC. The chain is built from TRBV4-1 and TRBJ1-2; D possibly corresponds to TRBD1 (6 bases). The length of the CDR3 is 15 residues. CDR1 is MGHRA and CDR2 is YSYEKL in the germline V gene. The V and J ends lost 2 bases and 3 bases respectively, with 13 bases between them.

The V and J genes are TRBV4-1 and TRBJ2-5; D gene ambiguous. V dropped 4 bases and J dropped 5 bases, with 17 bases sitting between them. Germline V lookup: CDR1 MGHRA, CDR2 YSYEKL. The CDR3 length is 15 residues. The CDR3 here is CASSLSPYNEETQYF. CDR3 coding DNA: TGCGCCAGCAGCCTAAGTCCCTATAACGAGGAGACCCAGTACTTC.

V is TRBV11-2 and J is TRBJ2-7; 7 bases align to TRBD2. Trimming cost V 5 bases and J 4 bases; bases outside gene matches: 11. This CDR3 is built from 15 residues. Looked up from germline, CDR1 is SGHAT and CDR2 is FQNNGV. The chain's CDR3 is CASSGSSSGFYEQYF. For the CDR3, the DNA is TGTGCCAGCAGCGGCTCGAGTAGCGGGTTTTACGAGCAGTACTTC.

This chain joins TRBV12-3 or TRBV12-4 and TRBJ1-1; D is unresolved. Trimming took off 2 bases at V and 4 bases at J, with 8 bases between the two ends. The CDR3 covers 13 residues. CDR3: CASSLLWTTEAFF. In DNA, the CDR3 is TGTGCCAGCAGTTTACTGTGGACCACTGAAGCTTTCTTT.

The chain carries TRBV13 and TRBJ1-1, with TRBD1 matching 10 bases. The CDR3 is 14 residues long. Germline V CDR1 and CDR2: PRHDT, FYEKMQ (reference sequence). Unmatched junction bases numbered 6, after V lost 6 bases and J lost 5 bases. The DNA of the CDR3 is TGTGCCAGCAGGAGGGACAGGGGCGAGACTGAAGCTTTCTTT. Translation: CASRRDRGETEAFF.

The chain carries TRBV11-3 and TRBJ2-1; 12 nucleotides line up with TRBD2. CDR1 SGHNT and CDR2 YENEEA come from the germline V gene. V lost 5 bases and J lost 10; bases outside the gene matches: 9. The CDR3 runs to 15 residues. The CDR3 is CASSPPSGGAGEQFF. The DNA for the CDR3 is TGTGCCAGCAGCCCGCCTAGCGGGGGGGCAGGAGAGCAGTTCTTC.

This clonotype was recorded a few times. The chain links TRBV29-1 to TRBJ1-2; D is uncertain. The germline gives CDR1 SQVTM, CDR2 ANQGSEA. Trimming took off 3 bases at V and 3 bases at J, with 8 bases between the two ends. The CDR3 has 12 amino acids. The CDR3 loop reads CSVDEGDYGYTF. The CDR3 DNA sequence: TGCAGCGTTGATGAGGGTGACTATGGCTACACCTTC.

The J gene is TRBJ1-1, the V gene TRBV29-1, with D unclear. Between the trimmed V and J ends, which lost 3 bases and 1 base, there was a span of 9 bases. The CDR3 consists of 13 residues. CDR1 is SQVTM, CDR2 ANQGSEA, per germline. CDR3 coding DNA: TGCAGCGTTGACGAGGGTTCGAACACTGAAGCTTTCTTT. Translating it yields CSVDEGSNTEAFF.

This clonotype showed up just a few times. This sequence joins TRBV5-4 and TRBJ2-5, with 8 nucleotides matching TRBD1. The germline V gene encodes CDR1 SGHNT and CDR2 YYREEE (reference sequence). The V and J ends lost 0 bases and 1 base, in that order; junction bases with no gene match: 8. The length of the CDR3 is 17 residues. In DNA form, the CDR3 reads TGTGCCAGCAGCTTGGCCTACGACAGGGGCGCCCAAGAGACCCAGTACTTC. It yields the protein CASSLAYDRGAQETQYF.

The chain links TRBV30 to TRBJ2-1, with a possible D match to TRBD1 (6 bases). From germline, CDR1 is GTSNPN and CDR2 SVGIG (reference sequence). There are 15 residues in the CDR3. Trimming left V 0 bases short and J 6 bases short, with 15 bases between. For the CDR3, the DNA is TGTGCCTGGAGTGTAGCGACAGGACTGCTCAATGAGCAGTTCTTC. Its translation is CAWSVATGLLNEQFF. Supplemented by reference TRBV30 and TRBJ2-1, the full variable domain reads SQTIHQWPATLVQPVGSPLSLECTVEGTSNPNLYWYRQAAGRGLQLLFYSVGIGQISSEVPQNLSASRPQDRQFILSSKKLLLSDSGFYLCAWSVATGLLNEQFFGPGTRLTVL.

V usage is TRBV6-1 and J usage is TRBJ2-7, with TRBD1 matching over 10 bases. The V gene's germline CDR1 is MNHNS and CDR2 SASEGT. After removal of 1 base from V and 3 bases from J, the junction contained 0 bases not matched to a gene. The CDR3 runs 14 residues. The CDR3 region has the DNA TGTGCCAGCAGTGAAGGGGACAGGGGCTACGAGCAGTACTTC. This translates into CASSEGDRGYEQYF.

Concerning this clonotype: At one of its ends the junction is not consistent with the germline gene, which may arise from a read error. The CDR3 reads CASSYSGSHEQYF. For the CDR3, the DNA is TGTGCCAGCAGTTACTCCGGCTCCCACGAGCAGTACTTC. The V call is TRBV6-2 or TRBV6-3, the J call TRBJ2-7; D not certain. Germline V gives CDR1 MNHEY, CDR2 SVGEGT. There are 13 residues in the CDR3.

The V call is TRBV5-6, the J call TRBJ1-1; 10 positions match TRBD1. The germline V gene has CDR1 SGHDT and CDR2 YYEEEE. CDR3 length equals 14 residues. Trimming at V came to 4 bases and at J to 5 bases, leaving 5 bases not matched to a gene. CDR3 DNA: TGTGCCAGCAGCGGAGACAGGGGGCTTACTGAAGCTTTCTTT. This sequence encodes CASSGDRGLTEAFF.

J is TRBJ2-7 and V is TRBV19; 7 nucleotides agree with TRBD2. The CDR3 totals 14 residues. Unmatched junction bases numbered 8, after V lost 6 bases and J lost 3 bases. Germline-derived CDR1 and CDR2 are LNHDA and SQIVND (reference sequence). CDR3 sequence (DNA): TGTGCCAGTAGCCAGGGCGGCGGGGGCTACGAGCAGTACTTC. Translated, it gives CASSQGGGGYEQYF.

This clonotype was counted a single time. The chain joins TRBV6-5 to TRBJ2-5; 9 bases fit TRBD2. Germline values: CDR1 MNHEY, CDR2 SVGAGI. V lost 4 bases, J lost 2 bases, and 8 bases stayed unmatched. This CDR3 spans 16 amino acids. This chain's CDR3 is CASSFSSGATQETQYF. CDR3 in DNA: TGTGCCAGCAGTTTTTCTAGCGGGGCTACTCAAGAGACCCAGTACTTC.

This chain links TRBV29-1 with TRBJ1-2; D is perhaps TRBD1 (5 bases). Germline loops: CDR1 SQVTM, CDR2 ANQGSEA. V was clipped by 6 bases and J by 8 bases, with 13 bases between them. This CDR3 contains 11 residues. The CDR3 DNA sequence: TGCAGCGTGGGGGACCTGTCGGGCTACACCTTC. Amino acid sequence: CSVGDLSGYTF.

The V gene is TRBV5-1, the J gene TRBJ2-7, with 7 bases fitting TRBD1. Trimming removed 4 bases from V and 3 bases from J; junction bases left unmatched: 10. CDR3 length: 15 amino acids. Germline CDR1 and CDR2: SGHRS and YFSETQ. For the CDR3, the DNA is TGCGCCAGCAGCCCTTCAGGGACAGAAGACTACGAGCAGTACTTC. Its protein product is CASSPSGTEDYEQYF.

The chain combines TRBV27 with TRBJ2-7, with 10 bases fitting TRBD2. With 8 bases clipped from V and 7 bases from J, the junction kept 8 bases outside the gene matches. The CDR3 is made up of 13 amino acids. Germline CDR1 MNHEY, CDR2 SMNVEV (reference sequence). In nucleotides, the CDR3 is TGTGCCAGCGCTAGCGGGAGTCTAGGTGAGCAGTACTTC. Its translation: CASASGSLGEQYF.

CDR3 amino acids: CACRDTWLNTEAFF. CDR3 nucleotide sequence: TGTGCCTGTCGGGACACGTGGTTAAACACTGAAGCTTTCTTT. The V and J genes are TRBV30 and TRBJ1-1, with D possibly being TRBD1 (6 bases). V was shortened by 6 bases and J by 2 bases, with 16 bases between the two germline ends. The germline V gene encodes CDR1 GTSNPN and CDR2 SVGIG (reference sequence). The CDR3 contains 14 residues.

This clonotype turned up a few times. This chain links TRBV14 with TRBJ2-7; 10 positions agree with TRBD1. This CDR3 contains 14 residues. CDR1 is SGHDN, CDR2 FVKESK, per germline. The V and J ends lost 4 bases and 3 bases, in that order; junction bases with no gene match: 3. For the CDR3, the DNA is TGTGCCAGCAGCCGCCGGACAGGGGGCTACGAGCAGTACTTC. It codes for CASSRRTGGYEQYF.

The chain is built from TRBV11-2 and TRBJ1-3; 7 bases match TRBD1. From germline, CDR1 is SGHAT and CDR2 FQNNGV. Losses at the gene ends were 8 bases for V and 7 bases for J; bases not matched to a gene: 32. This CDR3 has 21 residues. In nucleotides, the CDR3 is TGTGCCAGCCACTCCCGACAGGGACTCAAATCCTTTACCGGGTCAGGGAACACCATATATTTT. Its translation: CASHSRQGLKSFTGSGNTIYF.